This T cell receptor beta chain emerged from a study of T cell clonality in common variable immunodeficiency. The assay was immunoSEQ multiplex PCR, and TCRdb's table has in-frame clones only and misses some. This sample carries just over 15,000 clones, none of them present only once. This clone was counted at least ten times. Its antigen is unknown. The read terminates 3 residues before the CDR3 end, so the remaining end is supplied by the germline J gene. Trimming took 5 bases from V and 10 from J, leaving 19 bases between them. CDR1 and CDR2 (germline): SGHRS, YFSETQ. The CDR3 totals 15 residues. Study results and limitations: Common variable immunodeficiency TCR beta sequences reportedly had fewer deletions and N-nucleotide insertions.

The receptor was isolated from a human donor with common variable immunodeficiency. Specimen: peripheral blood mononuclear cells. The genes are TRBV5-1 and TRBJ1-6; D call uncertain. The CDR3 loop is CASRDSAHFKSPLHF. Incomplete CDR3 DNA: TGCGCCAGCAGGGACTCAGCCCACTTTAAGTCACCC.